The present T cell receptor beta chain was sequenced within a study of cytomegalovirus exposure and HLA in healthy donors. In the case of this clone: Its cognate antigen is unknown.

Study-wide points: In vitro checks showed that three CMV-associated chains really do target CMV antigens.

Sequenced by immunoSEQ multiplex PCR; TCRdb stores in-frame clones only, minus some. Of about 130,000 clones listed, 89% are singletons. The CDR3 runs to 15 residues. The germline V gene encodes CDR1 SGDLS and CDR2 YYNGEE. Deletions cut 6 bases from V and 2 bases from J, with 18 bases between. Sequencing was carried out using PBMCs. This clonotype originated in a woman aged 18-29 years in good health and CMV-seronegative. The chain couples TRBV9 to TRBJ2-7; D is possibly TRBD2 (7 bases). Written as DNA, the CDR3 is TGTGCCAGCACTATTGTCTGGGGGGGGCCCTACGAGCAGTACTTC. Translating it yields CASTIVWGGPYEQYF.